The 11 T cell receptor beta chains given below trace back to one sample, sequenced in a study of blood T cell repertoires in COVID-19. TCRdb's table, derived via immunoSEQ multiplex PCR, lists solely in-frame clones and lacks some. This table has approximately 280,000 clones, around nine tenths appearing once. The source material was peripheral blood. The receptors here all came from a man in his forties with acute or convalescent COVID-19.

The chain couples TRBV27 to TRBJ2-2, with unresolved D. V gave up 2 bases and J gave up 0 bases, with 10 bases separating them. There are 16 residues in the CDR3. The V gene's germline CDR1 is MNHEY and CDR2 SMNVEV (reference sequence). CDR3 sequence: CASSLSNYPNTGELFF. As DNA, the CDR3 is TGTGCCAGCAGTTTAAGTAACTACCCGAACACCGGGGAGCTGTTTTTT.

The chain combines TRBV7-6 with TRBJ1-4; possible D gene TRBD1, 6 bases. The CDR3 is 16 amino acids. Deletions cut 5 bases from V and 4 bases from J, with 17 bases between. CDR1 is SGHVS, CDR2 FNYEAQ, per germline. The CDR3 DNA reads TGTGCCAGCAGCCCGGGAGGACAGCGCTTTAATGAAAAACTGTTTTTT. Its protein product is CASSPGGQRFNEKLFF.

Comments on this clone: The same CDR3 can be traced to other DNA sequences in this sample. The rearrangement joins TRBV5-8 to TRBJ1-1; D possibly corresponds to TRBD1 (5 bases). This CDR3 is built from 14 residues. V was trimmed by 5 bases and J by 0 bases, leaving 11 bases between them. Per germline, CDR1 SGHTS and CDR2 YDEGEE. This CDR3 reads CASSFDRMNTEAFF. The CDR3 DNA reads TGTGCCAGCAGTTTTGACAGAATGAACACTGAAGCTTTCTTT.

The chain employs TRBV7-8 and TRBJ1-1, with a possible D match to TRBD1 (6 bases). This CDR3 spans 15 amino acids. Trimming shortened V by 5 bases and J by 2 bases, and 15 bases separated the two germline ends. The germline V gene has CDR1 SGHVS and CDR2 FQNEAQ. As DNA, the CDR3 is TGTGCCAGCAGCCCCCGGCTAGGGGGAAACACTGAAGCTTTCTTT. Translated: CASSPRLGGNTEAFF.

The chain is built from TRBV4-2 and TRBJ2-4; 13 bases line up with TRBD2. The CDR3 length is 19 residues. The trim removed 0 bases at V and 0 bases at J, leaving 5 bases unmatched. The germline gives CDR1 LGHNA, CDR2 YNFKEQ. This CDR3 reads CASSQETRTSGGAKNIQYF. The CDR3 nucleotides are TGTGCCAGCAGCCAAGAGACCCGGACTAGCGGGGGAGCCAAAAACATTCAGTACTTC.

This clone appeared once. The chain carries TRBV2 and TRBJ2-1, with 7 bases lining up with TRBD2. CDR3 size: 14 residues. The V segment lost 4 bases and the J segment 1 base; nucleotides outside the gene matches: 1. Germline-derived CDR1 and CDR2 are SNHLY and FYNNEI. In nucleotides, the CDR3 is TGTGCCAGCAGTGGGACTAGATCCTACAATGAGCAGTTCTTC. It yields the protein CASSGTRSYNEQFF.

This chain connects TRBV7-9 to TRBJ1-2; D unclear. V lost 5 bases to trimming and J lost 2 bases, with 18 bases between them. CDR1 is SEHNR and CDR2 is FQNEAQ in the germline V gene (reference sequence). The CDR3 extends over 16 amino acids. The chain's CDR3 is CASSAGSRGVNYGYTF. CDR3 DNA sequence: TGTGCCAGCAGCGCCGGGTCAAGAGGCGTGAACTATGGCTACACCTTC.

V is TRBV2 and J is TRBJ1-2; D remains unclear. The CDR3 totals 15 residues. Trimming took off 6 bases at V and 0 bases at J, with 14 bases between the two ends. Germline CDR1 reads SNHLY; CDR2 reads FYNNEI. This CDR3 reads CASSPTPGTNYGYTF. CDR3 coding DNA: TGTGCCAGCAGCCCCACTCCGGGGACTAACTATGGCTACACCTTC.

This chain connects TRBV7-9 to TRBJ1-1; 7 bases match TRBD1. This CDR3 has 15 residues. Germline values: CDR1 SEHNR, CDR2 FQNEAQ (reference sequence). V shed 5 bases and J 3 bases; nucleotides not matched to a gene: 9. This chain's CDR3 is CASSLEQGWDTEAFF. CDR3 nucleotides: TGTGCCAGCAGCCTTGAACAGGGGTGGGACACTGAAGCTTTCTTT.

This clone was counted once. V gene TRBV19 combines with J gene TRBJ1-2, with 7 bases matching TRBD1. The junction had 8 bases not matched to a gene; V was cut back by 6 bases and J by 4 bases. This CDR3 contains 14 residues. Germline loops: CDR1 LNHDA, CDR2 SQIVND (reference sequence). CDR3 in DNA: TGTGCCAGTAGAGGGACAGCCCCTGGCTATGGCTACACCTTC. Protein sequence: CASRGTAPGYGYTF.

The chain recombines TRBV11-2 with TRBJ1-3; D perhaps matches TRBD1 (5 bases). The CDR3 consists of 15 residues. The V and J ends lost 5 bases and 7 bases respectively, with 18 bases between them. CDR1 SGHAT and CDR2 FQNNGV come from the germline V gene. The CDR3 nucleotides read TGTGCCAGCAGCCCCTCGGGGGTCAGAGATAACACCATATATTTT. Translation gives CASSPSGVRDNTIYF. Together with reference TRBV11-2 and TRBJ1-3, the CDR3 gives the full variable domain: EAGVAQSPRYKIIEKRQSVAFWCNPISGHATLYWYQQILGQGPKLLIQFQNNGVVDDSQLPKDRFSAERLKGVDSTLKIQPAKLEDSAVYLCASSPSGVRDNTIYFGEGSWLTVV.